This passage covers 10 T cell receptor beta chains from one sample sequenced in a study of metastatic and nonmetastatic thyroid tumors. Patients underwent thyroid surgery, and none had received any treatment before it. TCRdb re-analyzed the PCR reads through MiXCR. The sample comprises more than 15,000 clones, under 25% of which are singletons, and 8.1% rests with the top ten. Sequencing was done on a sample of adjacent normal tissue. Source of these receptors: a female donor with papillary thyroid cancer or a benign thyroid nodule (not recorded which). Some clones in this sample may be carry-over from other donors' samples.

The chain is built from TRBV20-1 and TRBJ1-5; 11 positions match TRBD1. The V gene's germline CDR1 is DFQATT and CDR2 SNEGSKA (reference sequence). The CDR3 has 17 amino acids. The V segment lost 0 bases and the J segment 7 bases; nucleotides outside the gene matches: 11. The DNA of the CDR3 is TGCAGTGCTAGAGATGGCCCTAGGACAGGGGGCCGGCAGCCCCAGCATTTT. Its protein is CSARDGPRTGGRQPQHF.

This clone is a singleton in its sample. V and J are TRBV20-1 and TRBJ2-1; weak D call: TRBD2 (5 bases). This CDR3 contains 14 residues. Germline CDR1 is DFQATT and CDR2 is SNEGSKA (reference sequence). The V and J ends lost 0 bases and 12 bases respectively, with 18 bases between them. CDR3 in amino acids: CSARDRLAGRLQFF. CDR3 nucleotide sequence: TGCAGTGCTAGAGATCGGCTAGCCGGCAGGTTGCAGTTCTTC.

Notes on this clone: An end of the junction does not agree with germline; a read error may underlie this. The rearrangement links TRBV20-1 to TRBJ2-1, with a weak D call TRBD2 (5 bases). This CDR3 is 12 amino acids long. The V gene's germline CDR1 is DFQATT and CDR2 SNEGSKA (reference sequence). CDR3: CIASSTACGQFF. The CDR3 coding sequence is TGCATTGCTAGCTCTACGGCTTGTGGGCAGTTCTTC.

This clone was picked up a small number of times. This chain connects TRBV6-1 to TRBJ1-2; tentative D call: TRBD1 (5 bases). The CDR3 is made up of 14 amino acids. V was cut by 5 bases and J by 6 bases, with 16 bases left in between. CDR1 MNHNS and CDR2 SASEGT come from the germline V gene. The CDR3 region is CASSLGPVLDGYTF. The CDR3 nucleotides read TGTGCCAGCAGTCTGGGACCGGTGCTTGATGGCTACACCTTC.

Only a few counts were recorded for this clone. The V and J genes are TRBV2 and TRBJ1-6, with D perhaps matching TRBD1 (6 bases). The CDR3 runs 13 residues. With 4 bases removed from V and 10 bases from J, the gap between germline ends came to 11 bases. Germline CDR1 and CDR2: SNHLY and FYNNEI. The CDR3 here is CASSGGGKSPLHF. The CDR3 DNA follows: TGTGCCAGCAGTGGAGGGGGGAAGTCACCCCTCCACTTT. Supplemented by reference TRBV2 and TRBJ1-6, the full variable domain reads EPEVTQTPSHQVTQMGQEVILRCVPISNHLYFYWYRQILGQKVEFLVSFYNNEISEKSEIFDDQFSVERPDGSNFTLKIRSTKLEDSAMYFCASSGGGKSPLHFGNGTRLTVT.

This clone was picked up a small number of times. The rearrangement joins TRBV7-8 to TRBJ2-7; 8 bases map to TRBD1. V was pared by 5 bases and J by 2 bases, with 5 bases of the junction left unmatched. The CDR3 covers 14 residues. The germline gives CDR1 SGHVS, CDR2 FQNEAQ. This CDR3 reads CASSPGDRTYEQYF. The CDR3 DNA reads TGTGCCAGCAGCCCAGGGGACAGGACCTACGAGCAGTACTTC.

The chain combines TRBV2 with TRBJ2-7; 8 bases match TRBD1. The CDR3 consists of 16 residues. V shed 5 bases and J 7 bases; nucleotides not matched to a gene: 16. The germline CDR1 and CDR2 sequences are SNHLY and FYNNEI. The CDR3 DNA reads as TGTGCCAGCAGTCCAAGGACAGGGATCGGTTCGTCGGAGCAGTACTTC. Its protein product is CASSPRTGIGSSEQYF. The entire variable domain, with the rest obtained from reference TRBV2 and TRBJ2-7, is as follows: EPEVTQTPSHQVTQMGQEVILRCVPISNHLYFYWYRQILGQKVEFLVSFYNNEISEKSEIFDDQFSVERPDGSNFTLKIRSTKLEDSAMYFCASSPRTGIGSSEQYFGPGTRLTVT.

The chain couples TRBV27 to TRBJ2-1; maybe TRBD1 (5 bases). Looked up from germline, CDR1 is MNHEY and CDR2 is SMNVEV (reference sequence). V shed 4 bases and J shed 8 bases, with 15 bases lying between them. The CDR3 extends over 14 amino acids. This CDR3 reads CASSSKTVADEQFF. Written as DNA, the CDR3 is TGTGCCAGCAGTTCGAAGACAGTAGCCGATGAGCAGTTCTTC.

This clone was observed at least ten times. The chain combines TRBV4-3 with TRBJ1-2, with D possibly matching TRBD1 (5 bases). This CDR3 has 15 amino acids. V lost 1 base and J 4 bases, leaving 13 bases between the germline ends. Germline values: CDR1 LGHNA, CDR2 YSLEER. The CDR3 sequence is CASSQVRGLGYGYTF. DNA for the CDR3: TGCGCCAGCAGCCAAGTCCGGGGCCTGGGCTATGGCTACACCTTC.

This clone counts as medium-sized. This chain connects TRBV20-1 to TRBJ2-7, with 8 bases that match TRBD2. From germline, CDR1 is DFQATT and CDR2 SNEGSKA (reference sequence). Unmatched junction bases numbered 4, after V lost 2 bases and J lost 4 bases. This CDR3 region has 13 residues. In DNA form, the CDR3 reads TGCAGTGCTAGACGAACTAGCGGTTACGAGCAGTACTTC. This encodes CSARRTSGYEQYF.